Below are 29 T cell receptor beta chains sequenced from a single sample in a study of blood T cell repertoires in COVID-19. Clones were sequenced by immunoSEQ multiplex PCR, and TCRdb holds only the in-frame ones, with some missing. The sample contains 160,000 or so clones, over 75% of which appear only once. Sequencing was performed on peripheral blood. The receptors here all came from a man aged 70-80 years with active or convalescent COVID-19.

The CDR3 reads CASSRTGDSGEKLFF. The DNA for the CDR3 is TGTGCCAGCAGTAGAACAGGGGACAGTGGTGAAAAACTGTTTTTT. The V call is TRBV9, the J call TRBJ1-4; TRBD1 aligns across 7 bases. The germline V gene has CDR1 SGDLS and CDR2 YYNGEE. The CDR3 loop spans 15 amino acids. V shed 5 bases, J shed 7 bases, and the junction held 11 bases outside the gene matches.

The rearrangement joins TRBV19 to TRBJ1-2; perhaps TRBD1 as D (6 bases). CDR1 and CDR2 (germline): LNHDA, SQIVND (reference sequence). The CDR3 consists of 13 residues. V was pared by 8 bases and J by 5 bases, with 15 bases between. The CDR3 loop is CASSSQDRYGYTF. The CDR3 DNA reads TGTGCCAGTTCCTCACAGGACAGATATGGCTACACCTTC.

Only one count was recorded for this clone. The chain uses TRBV10-3 and TRBJ2-1; 8 nucleotides match TRBD2. The CDR3 is made up of 16 amino acids. V trimming: 5 bases; J trimming: 7 bases; junction bases outside the gene matches: 13. Germline CDR1 is ENHRY and CDR2 is SYGVKD. This CDR3 is CAISSPSGGATNEQFF. As DNA, the CDR3 is TGTGCCATCAGTTCCCCGTCGGGAGGGGCGACGAATGAGCAGTTCTTC.

This chain uses TRBV5-4 with TRBJ2-7; D is possibly TRBD2 (6 bases). The CDR3 sequence is 15 residues long. The germline gives CDR1 SGHNT, CDR2 YYREEE (reference sequence). Trimming removed 4 bases from V and 5 bases from J, with 19 bases in between. CDR3: CASSRSSGREDEQYF. CDR3 sequence (DNA): TGTGCCAGCAGCCGGTCGAGTGGCAGGGAGGACGAGCAGTACTTC.

The chain uses TRBV7-9 and TRBJ1-2; 9 bases are a match to TRBD1. CDR1 and CDR2 from the germline V gene are SEHNR and FQNEAQ (reference sequence). V lost 7 bases to trimming and J lost 10 bases; unmatched junction nucleotides: 7. The CDR3 sequence is 12 residues long. The CDR3 DNA follows: TGTGCCAGCACATGGGACAGGGAGGTCTACACCTTC. Residues: CASTWDREVYTF.

The V call is TRBV11-3, the J call TRBJ2-7; D is unresolved. Looked up from germline, CDR1 is SGHNT and CDR2 is YENEEA. There are 13 residues in the CDR3. Trimming removed 5 bases at V and 3 bases at J, with 11 bases between. The CDR3 spells CASSLGLNYEQYF. In DNA form, the CDR3 reads TGTGCCAGCAGCCTGGGCCTCAACTACGAGCAGTACTTC.

The chain recombines TRBV12-3 or TRBV12-4 with TRBJ2-3, with D possibly being TRBD2 (6 bases). V was trimmed by 6 bases and J by 6 bases, leaving 13 bases between them. The CDR3 is 13 residues long. CDR3 region: CASSQRGGDTQYF. CDR3 in DNA: TGTGCCAGCAGCCAAAGGGGAGGTGATACGCAGTATTTT.

This clone has more than one count but fewer than ten. Compared with germline, one end of the junction differs, possibly owing to a read error. CDR3 coding DNA: TGTGCCAGCAGGGAAGCCCGGACAGGAGGTAATTCACCCCTCCACTTT. It translates to CASREARTGGNSPLHF. This chain connects TRBV2 to TRBJ1-6, with 7 nucleotides matching TRBD1. The CDR3 contains 16 residues. Germline V gene lookup returns CDR1 SNHLY and CDR2 FYNNEI.

This clone has only one observation. V gene TRBV7-9 combines with J gene TRBJ2-7; D unresolved. With 1 base removed from V and 6 bases from J, the gap between germline ends came to 10 bases. This CDR3 comprises 13 residues. Germline CDR1 reads SEHNR; CDR2 reads FQNEAQ (reference sequence). For the CDR3, the DNA is TGTGCCAGCAGCTTAGACGGTAGTCGCGAGCAGTACTTC. This gives the protein CASSLDGSREQYF.

This clone has more than one count but fewer than ten. The J gene is TRBJ2-7, the V gene TRBV12-3 or TRBV12-4; the match to TRBD1 covers 8 bases. This CDR3 spans 11 amino acids. Unmatched junction bases numbered 3, after V lost 5 bases and J lost 9 bases. The CDR3 region is CASSSRGRQYF. DNA for the CDR3: TGTGCCAGCAGTAGCAGGGGGCGGCAGTACTTC.

This chain joins TRBV7-2 and TRBJ1-4, with a weak D call TRBD1 (5 bases). This CDR3 is built from 16 residues. From germline, CDR1 is SGHTA and CDR2 FQGNSA. Trimming removed 3 bases at V and 5 bases at J, with 16 bases between. The CDR3 loop is CASSFVTGLGNEKLFF. As DNA, the CDR3 is TGTGCCAGCAGCTTCGTAACAGGTTTGGGGAATGAAAAACTGTTTTTT.

This rearrangement joins TRBV15 to TRBJ1-4; no clear D gene. V was cut by 3 bases and J by 0 bases, with 11 bases left in between. The V gene's germline CDR1 is LNHNV and CDR2 YYDKDF (reference sequence). This CDR3 is 16 amino acids long. The CDR3 DNA sequence: TGTGCCACCAGCAGCTCTTCGGGAGCAACTAATGAAAAACTGTTTTTT. Its translation: CATSSSSGATNEKLFF.

The chain carries TRBV30 and TRBJ2-4; 11 bases map to TRBD2. Per the germline V gene, CDR1 is GTSNPN and CDR2 is SVGIG (reference sequence). This CDR3 has 19 residues. V gave up 1 base and J gave up 3 bases; unmatched junction bases: 14. CDR3: CAWSAGGLAGGGGKNIQYF. The DNA of the CDR3 is TGTGCCTGGAGTGCTGGCGGTCTAGCGGGAGGCGGGGGCAAAAACATTCAGTACTTC.

In DNA form, the CDR3 reads TGTGCCAGCAGCCAGGCTCTAGCGGCTTCTGATACGCAGTATTTT. This codes for CASSQALAASDTQYF. The J gene is TRBJ2-3, the V gene TRBV4-2; 7 positions match TRBD2. Per the germline V gene, CDR1 is LGHNA and CDR2 is YNFKEQ. This CDR3 spans 15 amino acids. With V trimmed by 3 bases and J by 6 bases, 9 bases remained unmatched.

The chain combines TRBV18 with TRBJ2-2; 7 bases map to TRBD1. The CDR3 is 15 amino acids. J gave up 1 base and V 3 bases, and 2 bases lay outside the gene matches. Germline CDR1 reads KGHSH; CDR2 reads LQKENI. The CDR3 protein is CASSPTGLNTGELFF. The DNA for the CDR3 is TGTGCCAGCTCACCGACAGGGCTGAACACCGGGGAGCTGTTTTTT.

This chain links TRBV9 with TRBJ2-3, with 11 bases matching TRBD1. Trimming took 3 bases from V and 4 from J; bases not matched to a gene: 4. This CDR3 has 15 residues. Germline loops: CDR1 SGDLS, CDR2 YYNGEE. In DNA, the CDR3 is TGTGCCAGCAGCGAGCGGACAGGGGGCGCAGATACGCAGTATTTT. It yields the protein CASSERTGGADTQYF.

This chain joins TRBV6-5 and TRBJ1-2; D might be TRBD1 (6 bases). The CDR3 has 14 residues. CDR1 is MNHEY, CDR2 SVGAGI, per germline. V dropped 5 bases and J dropped 8 bases, with 18 bases sitting between them. CDR3 sequence: CASSTRDGTRGYTF. The DNA for the CDR3 is TGTGCCAGCAGTACAAGGGACGGGACAAGAGGCTACACCTTC.

This clone occurred once. The chain links TRBV28 to TRBJ2-3; the match to TRBD2 covers 7 bases. The CDR3 runs to 15 residues. V was pared by 6 bases and J by 1 base, with 7 bases of the junction left unmatched. Germline V lookup: CDR1 MDHEN, CDR2 SYDVKM. CDR3: CASSYTSAGTDTQYF. In DNA, the CDR3 is TGTGCCAGCAGCTATACTAGCGCGGGCACAGATACGCAGTATTTT.

The chain joins TRBV3-1 (or the pseudogene TRBV3-2) to TRBJ1-3, with D perhaps TRBD1 (6 bases). Germline lookup yields CDR1 LGHDT and CDR2 YNNKEL (reference sequence). CDR3 length: 13 amino acids. Trimming shortened V by 2 bases and J by 9 bases, and 11 bases separated the two germline ends. As DNA, the CDR3 is TGTGCCAGCAGCCAATTGAGGGGGTCCACCATATATTTT. Its protein product is CASSQLRGSTIYF.

This chain links TRBV27 with TRBJ1-2; 7 nucleotides align to TRBD1. Per the germline V gene, CDR1 is MNHEY and CDR2 is SMNVEV (reference sequence). The length of the CDR3 is 16 residues. With V trimmed by 6 bases and J by 4 bases, 14 bases remained unmatched. The CDR3 sequence: CASSRSTGRTLYGYTF. In DNA form, the CDR3 reads TGTGCCAGCAGCCGATCGACAGGGCGGACCCTCTATGGCTACACCTTC.

The chain is built from TRBV5-1 and TRBJ2-7; D call uncertain. Germline values: CDR1 SGHRS, CDR2 YFSETQ. V was pared by 3 bases and J by 3 bases, with 10 bases between. This CDR3 spans 13 amino acids. The CDR3 DNA follows: TGCGCCAGCAGCTACACCTCGGGCTACGAGCAGTACTTC. This codes for CASSYTSGYEQYF. Based on the CDR3 plus reference TRBV5-1 and TRBJ2-7, the full variable domain is KAGVTQTPRYLIKTRGQQVTLSCSPISGHRSVSWYQQTPGQGLQFLFEYFSETQRNKGNFPGRFSGRQFSNSRSEMNVSTLELGDSALYLCASSYTSGYEQYFGPGTRLTVT.

This sequence joins TRBV5-1 and TRBJ1-2; 7 nucleotides match TRBD1. The CDR3 totals 16 residues. Germline lookup yields CDR1 SGHRS and CDR2 YFSETQ. V gave up 4 bases and J gave up 4 bases; unmatched junction bases: 13. In DNA, the CDR3 is TGCGCCAGCAGCCAAGCTCCGGGACAGCAAATCTATGGCTACACCTTC. Its translation: CASSQAPGQQIYGYTF.

J is TRBJ2-2 and V is TRBV10-1; 12 bases match TRBD1. V trimming: 10 bases; J trimming: 4 bases; junction bases outside the gene matches: 4. This CDR3 comprises 14 residues. CDR1 is WNHNN and CDR2 is SYGVQD in the germline V gene (reference sequence). CDR3 residues: CATGTGGATGELFF. CDR3 bases: TGCGCCACCGGGACAGGGGGCGCCACCGGGGAGCTGTTTTTT.

The V and J genes are TRBV6-5 and TRBJ1-2, with 10 positions matching TRBD1. Germline loops: CDR1 MNHEY, CDR2 SVGAGI. The length of the CDR3 is 14 residues. V dropped 6 bases and J dropped 8; count of bases not matched to a gene: 9. CDR3 sequence reads: CASSTGQGWEGYTF. The CDR3 DNA reads as TGTGCCAGCAGCACGGGACAGGGGTGGGAGGGCTACACCTTC.

This clone was found a few times. The rearrangement uses TRBV4-2 and TRBJ2-3, with 7 nucleotides matching TRBD2. The germline V gene encodes CDR1 LGHNA and CDR2 YNFKEQ. This CDR3 has 17 residues. V dropped 0 bases and J dropped 5; count of bases not matched to a gene: 11. CDR3 nucleotide sequence: TGTGCCAGCAGCCAAGAGGTCTCACTAGCGCTGGGAGATACGCAGTATTTT. Amino acid sequence: CASSQEVSLALGDTQYF.

V usage is TRBV7-2 and J usage is TRBJ2-7; 11 bases match TRBD1. In germline, CDR1 is SGHTA, CDR2 FQGNSA. The CDR3 runs 15 residues. V shed 10 bases and J 3 bases; nucleotides not matched to a gene: 11. The CDR3 reads CATQSPGTGGYEQYF. CDR3 in DNA: TGTGCCACCCAGTCTCCCGGGACAGGGGGCTACGAGCAGTACTTC.

This clone was observed a single time. The chain has TRBV4-3 and TRBJ2-3, with 11 nucleotides matching TRBD2. The CDR3 totals 17 residues. Germline V lookup: CDR1 LGHNA, CDR2 YSLEER. V trimming: 3 bases; J trimming: 4 bases; junction bases outside the gene matches: 9. DNA for the CDR3: TGCGCCAGCAGCCAGGGGCCCCCTAGCGGGGGGTCAGATACGCAGTATTTT. Amino acids: CASSQGPPSGGSDTQYF.

The chain is built from TRBV18 and TRBJ2-3, with D unresolved. Germline V lookup: CDR1 KGHSH, CDR2 LQKENI. V was clipped by 1 base and J by 2 bases, with 13 bases between them. The CDR3 spans 16 residues. CDR3 bases: TGTGCCAGCTCACCACGGCCTAGTCCCCTCACAGATACGCAGTATTTT. Translated: CASSPRPSPLTDTQYF.

This clone was seen once. This rearrangement joins TRBV6-2 or TRBV6-3 to TRBJ1-5, with D uncertain. Per the germline V gene, CDR1 is MNHEY and CDR2 is SVGEGT. V lost 4 bases and J 0 bases, leaving 4 bases between the germline ends. The CDR3 has 13 amino acids. This CDR3 reads CASSLDSNQPQHF. The CDR3 nucleotides read TGTGCCAGCAGTTTAGATAGCAATCAGCCCCAGCATTTT.